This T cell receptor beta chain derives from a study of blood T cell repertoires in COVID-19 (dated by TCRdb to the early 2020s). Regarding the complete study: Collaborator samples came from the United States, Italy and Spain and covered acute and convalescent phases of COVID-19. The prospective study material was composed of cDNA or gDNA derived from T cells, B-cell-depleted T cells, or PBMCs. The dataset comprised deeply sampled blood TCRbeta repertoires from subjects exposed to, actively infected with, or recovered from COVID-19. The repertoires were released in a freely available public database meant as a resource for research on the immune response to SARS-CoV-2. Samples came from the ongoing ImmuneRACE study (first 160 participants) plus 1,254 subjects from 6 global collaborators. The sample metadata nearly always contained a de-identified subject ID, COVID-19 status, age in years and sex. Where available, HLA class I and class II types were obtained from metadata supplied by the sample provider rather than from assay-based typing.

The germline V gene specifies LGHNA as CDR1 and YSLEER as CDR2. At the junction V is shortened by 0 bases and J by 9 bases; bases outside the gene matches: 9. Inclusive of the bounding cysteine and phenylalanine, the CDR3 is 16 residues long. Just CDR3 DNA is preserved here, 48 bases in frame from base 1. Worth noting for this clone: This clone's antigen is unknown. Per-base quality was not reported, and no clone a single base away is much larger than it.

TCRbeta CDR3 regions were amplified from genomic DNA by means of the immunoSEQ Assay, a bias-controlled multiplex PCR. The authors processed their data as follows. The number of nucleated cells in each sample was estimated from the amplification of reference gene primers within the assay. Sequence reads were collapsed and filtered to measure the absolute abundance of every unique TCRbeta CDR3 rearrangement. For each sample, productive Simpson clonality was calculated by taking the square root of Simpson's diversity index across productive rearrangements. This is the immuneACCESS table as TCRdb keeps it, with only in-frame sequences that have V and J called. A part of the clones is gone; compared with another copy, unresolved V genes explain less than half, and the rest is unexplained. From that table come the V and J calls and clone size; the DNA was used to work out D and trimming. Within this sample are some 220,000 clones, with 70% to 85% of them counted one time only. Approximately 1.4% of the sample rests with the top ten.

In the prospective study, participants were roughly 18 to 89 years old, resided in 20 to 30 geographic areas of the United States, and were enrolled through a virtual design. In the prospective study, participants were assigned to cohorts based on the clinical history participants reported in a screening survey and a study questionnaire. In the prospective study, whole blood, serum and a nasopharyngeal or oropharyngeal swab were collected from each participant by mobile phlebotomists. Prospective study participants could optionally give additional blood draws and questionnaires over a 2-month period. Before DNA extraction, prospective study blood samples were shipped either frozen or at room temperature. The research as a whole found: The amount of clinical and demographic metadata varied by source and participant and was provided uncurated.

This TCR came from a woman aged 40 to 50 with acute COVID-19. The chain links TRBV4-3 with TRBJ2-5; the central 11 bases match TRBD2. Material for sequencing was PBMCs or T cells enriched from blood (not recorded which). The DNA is TGCGCCAGCAGCCAAGATCTATCCTCTAGCGGGGGGCCCCAGTACTTC. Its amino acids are CASSQDLSSSGGPQYF.